This T cell receptor (beta chain) was retrieved from a study of T-cell memory formation after mild COVID-19. Whole-study results and caveats: Clones contracting day 15 to 85 were balanced CD4/CD8; later expanders leaned CD4+. Contracting CD4+ clones lay largely in CM and EM, with CD8+ ones residing in EMRA. Unconfirmed was the SARS-CoV-2 specificity of second-wave clones that peaked on day 37.

Germline trimming cut 4 bases from V and 5 bases from J; bases unmatched to any gene: 6. The CDR3 contains 15 residues. Using constant-segment primers, 5'RACE produced TCR alpha and TCR beta cDNA libraries carrying sample barcodes and UMIs. TCRdb re-called the 5' RACE reads with MiXCR, one entry per CDR3 protein. The table includes a few hundred thousand distinct CDR3 sequences, under 20% detected once. This clonotype was seen more than once but under ten times. Its antigen is undetermined. The source material was PBMCs or a T cell subset sorted from them (not recorded which). The rearrangement links TRBV12-3 or TRBV12-4 to TRBJ2-1; 9 bases are a match to TRBD2. The clonotype originates from a man younger than 35 who had mild COVID-19 (a few samples of this study predate the infection). Cell type and time point are not known. CDR3 nucleotides: TGTGCCAGCAGTTCTACAGCGGGGGGCCACAATGAGCAGTTCTTC. Translation: CASSSTAGGHNEQFF.